What follows is one T cell receptor (beta chain) and its context. The antigen remains unidentified. Some clones are missing from TCRdb's copy, which holds only in-frame ones; the method was immunoSEQ multiplex PCR. The sample includes 5,500 to 7,000 clones, around two thirds of them seen just once. V was trimmed by 3 bases and J by 4 bases, leaving 22 bases between them. Germline-derived CDR1 and CDR2 are SGDLS and YYNGEE. This CDR3 has 17 residues. The sample originates from a study of CD8 T cell repertoires and HIV-1 epitope variants. Looking at the study overall: Epitopes were three Gag families plus Nef HW9 and YT9.

The study, taken as a whole, reports: Beta chains alone show antigen proliferation, not cytokine profile or function. No clonotypes responded to the TAALDMSHF plasma variant; several recognized KF9, one HW9.

The sequence came from a male donor with HIV. J is TRBJ2-5 and V is TRBV9; D call uncertain. Material: cultured CD8+ T cells derived from PBMCs. The DNA for the CDR3 is TGTGCCAGCAGCGCACGCCCTGGAGTTTCCCCCGGAGAGACCCAGTACTTC. The encoded protein is CASSARPGVSPGETQYF.